What follows is one T cell receptor (beta chain) and its context. The CDR3 sequence is 15 residues long. The V segment lost 2 bases and the J segment 4 bases; nucleotides outside the gene matches: 9. The germline gives CDR1 SQVTM, CDR2 ANQGSEA. Clones were sequenced by immunoSEQ multiplex PCR, and TCRdb holds only the in-frame ones, with some missing. The profile shows about 140,000 clones, around 84% of them singletons. This record comes from a study of blood T cell repertoires in COVID-19. Study information: Acute and convalescent COVID-19 samples came from the United States, Italy and Spain. T cells, B-cell-depleted T cells, or PBMCs provided the cDNA or gDNA that served as material.

The V gene is TRBV29-1, the J gene TRBJ1-2; 8 bases are a match to TRBD1. This clonotype was obtained from an older woman with acute or convalescent COVID-19. The sequenced sample was peripheral blood. This CDR3 is CSVEFGQGRIYGYTF. The CDR3 nucleotides read TGCAGCGTTGAATTTGGACAGGGTAGGATCTATGGCTACACCTTC.